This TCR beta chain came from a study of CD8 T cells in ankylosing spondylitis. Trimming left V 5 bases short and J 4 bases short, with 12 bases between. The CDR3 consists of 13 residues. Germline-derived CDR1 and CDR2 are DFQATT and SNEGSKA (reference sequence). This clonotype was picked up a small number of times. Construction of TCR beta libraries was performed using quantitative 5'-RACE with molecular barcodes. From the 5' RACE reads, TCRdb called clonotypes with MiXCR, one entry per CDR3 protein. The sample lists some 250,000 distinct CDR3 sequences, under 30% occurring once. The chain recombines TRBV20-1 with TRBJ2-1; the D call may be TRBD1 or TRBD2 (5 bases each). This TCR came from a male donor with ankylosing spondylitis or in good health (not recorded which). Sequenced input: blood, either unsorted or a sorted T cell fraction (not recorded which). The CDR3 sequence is CSALGRRYNEQFF. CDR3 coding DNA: TGCAGTGCTCTGGGACGGCGATACAATGAGCAGTTCTTC.